Described below is a single T cell receptor (beta chain) sequence and its context. Its antigen is undetermined. Here immunoSEQ multiplex PCR was the method, and the copy in TCRdb shows in-frame clones only, minus some. The sample has about 120,000 clones, around nine tenths seen once. The CDR3 totals 16 residues. Germline V gene lookup returns CDR1 MGHRA and CDR2 YSYEKL. Trimming pared 3 bases from V and 2 bases from J, leaving 15 bases between. This sample is drawn from a study of T cell responses to AZD1222 COVID-19 vaccine. Findings and caveats of the study: In all cases, repertoires were sampled only after the peak T cell response.

This chain links TRBV4-1 with TRBJ2-3, with D maybe TRBD2 (6 bases). Sequencing was performed on peripheral blood, taken on day 0 of AZD1222 vaccination. The source is an adult in good health. The CDR3 reads CASSHTPGLATDTQYF. The CDR3 DNA reads TGCGCCAGCAGCCATACTCCGGGACTTGCCACAGATACGCAGTATTTT.